This TCR beta chain was captured in a study of OX40 agonist ivuxolimab in advanced cancers. Produced via immunoSEQ multiplex PCR; TCRdb's table is partial and in-frame only. The table has about 55,000 clones, more than 65% seen once. CDR1 is SGHDT and CDR2 is YYEEEE in the germline V gene. The CDR3 totals 17 residues. V trimming: 3 bases; J trimming: 2 bases; junction bases outside the gene matches: 9. The chain has TRBV5-6 and TRBJ2-1; 9 bases agree with TRBD2. The receptor comes from an adult with an advanced solid tumor such as melanoma, head and neck, liver or kidney cancer. The starting material was CD4+ or CD8+ T cells sorted from blood, obtained in a trial of the OX40 agonist ivuxolimab. CDR3 sequence reads: CASSWGSSGGPYNEQFF. DNA for the CDR3: TGTGCCAGCAGCTGGGGGAGTAGCGGGGGCCCCTACAATGAGCAGTTCTTC.